The next 13 T cell receptor beta chains were all read from a single sample in a study of CD8 T cells in ankylosing spondylitis. TCRdb processed the 5' RACE reads anew with MiXCR; each CDR3 protein has one entry. The sample consists of approximately 250,000 distinct CDR3 sequences, roughly 32% of them appearing once. The sample was blood, either unsorted or a sorted T cell fraction (not recorded which). These receptors were obtained from a male donor with ankylosing spondylitis or in good health (not recorded which).

This clonotype was found a few times. V usage is TRBV7-2 and J usage is TRBJ2-1; D remains unclear. The CDR3 length is 15 residues. V lost 1 base and J lost 4, with 11 bases in between. The germline CDR1 and CDR2 sequences are SGHTA and FQGNSA. The CDR3 sequence: CASSLGSGTYNEQFF. The CDR3 DNA is TGTGCCAGCAGCTTAGGGTCAGGAACGTACAATGAGCAGTTCTTC.

The chain combines TRBV7-3 with TRBJ2-1; the match to TRBD2 covers 11 bases. J was trimmed by 6 bases and V by 5 bases; bases with no gene match: 6. Germline CDR1 reads SGHTA; CDR2 reads FQGTGA. This CDR3 comprises 15 residues. The CDR3 sequence is CASSPGTSGPNEQFF. The CDR3 DNA reads TGTGCCAGCAGCCCCGGGACTAGCGGTCCCAATGAGCAGTTCTTC.

The genes are TRBV20-1 and TRBJ2-7, with unresolved D. Germline CDR1 and CDR2: DFQATT and SNEGSKA (reference sequence). The CDR3 totals 14 residues. V was trimmed by 1 base and J by 0 bases, leaving 10 bases between them. In DNA, the CDR3 is TGCAGTGCTAGAGTTCCTTTAAGCTCCTACGAGCAGTACTTC. It codes for CSARVPLSSYEQYF.

The chain has TRBV10-3 and TRBJ2-7; 8 positions agree with TRBD2. Germline CDR1 is ENHRY and CDR2 is SYGVKD. The ends lost 0 bases at V and 3 bases at J; junction bases unmatched: 7. The length of the CDR3 is 16 residues. CDR3 in amino acids: CAISESRTREGYEQYF. DNA for the CDR3: TGTGCCATCAGTGAGTCGAGGACTCGGGAGGGCTACGAGCAGTACTTC.

The chain links TRBV20-1 to TRBJ2-1, with 14 bases aligning to TRBD2. The CDR3 is 17 amino acids. V shed 5 bases, J shed 5 bases, and the junction held 11 bases outside the gene matches. Germline CDR1 reads DFQATT; CDR2 reads SNEGSKA (reference sequence). The CDR3 spells CSADGLAGGQGDNEQFF. CDR3 sequence (DNA): TGCAGTGCTGACGGACTAGCGGGGGGCCAGGGTGACAATGAGCAGTTCTTC.

The V and J genes are TRBV20-1 and TRBJ2-4; TRBD1 or TRBD2 may be the D gene (5 bases each). V gave up 0 bases and J gave up 6 bases, with 12 bases separating them. The germline V gene has CDR1 DFQATT and CDR2 SNEGSKA (reference sequence). This CDR3 spans 14 amino acids. CDR3 residues: CSARDRGAANIQYF. CDR3 DNA: TGCAGTGCTAGAGATCGAGGGGCCGCAAACATTCAGTACTTC.

V and J are TRBV5-1 and TRBJ2-5; no definite D call. Trimming took off 4 bases at V and 9 bases at J, with 22 bases between the two ends. Germline V gene sequence: CDR1 SGHRS, CDR2 YFSETQ. The CDR3 consists of 15 residues. The CDR3 loop is CASSPPRPGNGPQYF. The CDR3 region has the DNA TGCGCCAGCAGCCCCCCCCGTCCGGGTAATGGTCCCCAGTACTTC.

At least ten counts were recorded for this clonotype. In DNA form, the CDR3 reads TGCAGTGCTACTGCCAGCTTGTGGAGGCCCTCCAAAGACAATGAGCAGTTCTTC. This sequence encodes CSATASLWRPSKDNEQFF. The V gene is TRBV20-1, the J gene TRBJ2-1; possible D gene TRBD2, 5 bases. Germline loops: CDR1 DFQATT, CDR2 SNEGSKA (reference sequence). This CDR3 has 18 residues. The V end lost 4 bases, the J end lost 5 bases, and 27 bases lay between the germline ends.

This chain connects TRBV5-1 to TRBJ1-4; no definite D call. This CDR3 region has 17 residues. Germline CDR1 reads SGHRS; CDR2 reads YFSETQ. V lost 0 bases, J lost 3 bases, and 15 bases lay in between. CDR3 in DNA: TGCGCCAGCAGCTTGGCCGGATGGACGGGAGCTAATGAAAAACTGTTTTTT. Its protein product is CASSLAGWTGANEKLFF.

Only a few counts were recorded for this clonotype. The rearrangement uses TRBV7-2 and TRBJ1-2; D gene uncertain. The germline CDR1 and CDR2 sequences are SGHTA and FQGNSA. The CDR3 has 15 amino acids. V was shortened by 2 bases and J by 5 bases, with 15 bases between the two germline ends. The CDR3 sequence: CASSLSAVQAYGYTF. The DNA for the CDR3 is TGTGCCAGCAGCTTATCGGCGGTGCAGGCATATGGCTACACCTTC.

This clonotype was counted a few times. This chain connects TRBV20-1 to TRBJ1-1, with D unresolved. CDR3 length: 12 amino acids. Trimming pared 6 bases from V and 2 bases from J, leaving 10 bases between. Germline-derived CDR1 and CDR2 are DFQATT and SNEGSKA (reference sequence). CDR3 sequence reads: CSATDQNTEAFF. The CDR3 region has the DNA TGCAGTGCCACGGACCAAAACACTGAAGCTTTCTTT.

The rearrangement links TRBV7-8 to TRBJ2-5, with a tentative D call TRBD1 (5 bases). V lost 5 bases to trimming and J lost 4 bases, with 20 bases between them. Germline lookup yields CDR1 SGHVS and CDR2 FQNEAQ. The CDR3 consists of 16 residues. The CDR3 loop reads CASSPTRLSRGETQYF. The CDR3 DNA sequence: TGTGCCAGCAGCCCCACCCGGCTCTCAAGGGGAGAGACCCAGTACTTC.

The chain combines TRBV12-3 or TRBV12-4 with TRBJ2-2; 13 nucleotides agree with TRBD2. The CDR3 runs 17 residues. V was pared by 6 bases and J by 4 bases, with 8 bases of the junction left unmatched. The CDR3 here is CASRPPGLAGLTGELFF. For the CDR3, the DNA is TGTGCCAGCAGACCTCCGGGACTAGCGGGACTCACCGGGGAGCTGTTTTTT.